The source of this T cell receptor beta chain is a study of radiotherapy plus CTLA-4 blockade in lung cancer. At the level of the study: Objective responses occurred in about a sixth of patients; roughly 31% had disease control. Notes on the study in general: There was expansion of tumor-derived TCR clones in blood after radiotherapy plus ipilimumab. Early clonal dynamics of blood T cells, together with interferon-beta, were reported as the best response predictor.

Concerning this clone itself: What it binds is not known.

The repertoire was sequenced with immunoSEQ multiplex PCR; TCRdb's copy has only in-frame clones and lacks some. The sample lists about 66,000 clones, around 81% occurring once. The V segment lost 6 bases and the J segment 5 bases; nucleotides outside the gene matches: 8. CDR3 length: 15 amino acids. Per the germline V gene, CDR1 is MDHEN and CDR2 is SYDVKM. This clonotype was obtained from a human donor with non-small cell lung cancer who had a partial response to radiotherapy plus ipilimumab. This sample comprised peripheral blood, obtained from a patient treated with radiotherapy plus ipilimumab. The chain is built from TRBV28 and TRBJ2-2; 8 bases match TRBD1. The CDR3 is CASRFDRGRTGELFF. CDR3 coding DNA: TGTGCCAGCAGATTCGACAGGGGAAGGACCGGGGAGCTGTTTTTT.